The 31 T cell receptor beta chains presented below share a single source sample, sequenced in a study of blood T cells in healthy people across ages. Next came a second PCR, run for about 6 to 12 cycles, which used a sample-barcoded 5' primer along with a J-beta primer mix. TCRdb independently ran MiXCR on the 5' RACE reads; one entry per CDR3 protein. The sample has 1.8 million or so distinct CDR3 sequences, approximately 39% seen once. The sequenced sample consisted of blood. These receptors were collected from a human donor in good health.

This clonotype has just a few counts. The rearrangement uses TRBV20-1 and TRBJ2-3, with no clear D. The germline CDR1 and CDR2 sequences are DFQATT and SNEGSKA (reference sequence). CDR3 length: 12 amino acids. V dropped 4 bases and J dropped 0 bases, with 5 bases sitting between them. The CDR3 is CSATTSTDTQYF. The CDR3 DNA sequence: TGCAGTGCTACGACTAGCACAGATACGCAGTATTTT.

V gene TRBV29-1 combines with J gene TRBJ2-3; TRBD2 aligns across 7 bases. There are 14 residues in the CDR3. V shed 3 bases, J shed 6 bases, and the junction held 9 bases outside the gene matches. Germline assignment: CDR1 SQVTM and CDR2 ANQGSEA. The CDR3 DNA reads TGCAGCGTTGAGGATGGGAGGGGAGGCGATACGCAGTATTTT. This translates into CSVEDGRGGDTQYF.

This clonotype was detected only a few times. J is TRBJ1-2 and V is TRBV7-2, with 8 bases matching TRBD1. The V and J ends lost 4 bases and 8 bases, in that order; junction bases with no gene match: 9. The CDR3 is 14 residues long. CDR1 is SGHTA, CDR2 FQGNSA, per germline. This chain's CDR3 is CASSSDRGLGGYTF. The CDR3 DNA reads TGTGCCAGCAGCTCCGACAGGGGCTTGGGAGGCTACACCTTC. The full variable domain, with the rest looked up from reference TRBV7-2 and TRBJ1-2, is GAGVSQSPSNKVTEKGKDVELRCDPISGHTALYWYRQSLGQGLEFLIYFQGNSAPDKSGLPSDRFSAERTGGSVSTLTIQRTQQEDSAVYLCASSSDRGLGGYTFGSGTRLTVV.

A few counts support this clonotype. This chain joins TRBV11-2 and TRBJ1-6; 10 bases agree with TRBD1. Germline-derived CDR1 and CDR2 are SGHAT and FQNNGV. The CDR3 consists of 16 residues. The V gene end was trimmed by 5 bases and the J gene end by 4 bases; junction bases not matched to a gene: 5. This chain's CDR3 is CASSTWTGGYNSPLHF. The CDR3 nucleotides read TGTGCCAGCAGCACCTGGACAGGGGGATATAATTCACCCCTCCACTTT.

This clonotype occurred a few times. This rearrangement joins TRBV4-2 to TRBJ2-3, with D tentatively TRBD2 (7 bases). The ends were cut back, 0 bases at V and 0 bases at J, with 19 bases in the middle. The CDR3 contains 19 residues. Germline V gene sequence: CDR1 LGHNA, CDR2 YNFKEQ. The CDR3 region is CASSQDRRGRYTSTDTQYF. The CDR3, as DNA: TGTGCCAGCAGCCAAGATCGGCGGGGGCGCTACACTAGCACAGATACGCAGTATTTT.

V and J are TRBV7-2 and TRBJ1-2; the match to TRBD1 covers 9 bases. The V and J ends lost 8 bases and 6 bases, in that order; junction bases with no gene match: 10. CDR3 length: 14 residues. Germline lookup yields CDR1 SGHTA and CDR2 FQGNSA. CDR3 region: CASWDRDRENGYTF. The CDR3 DNA reads as TGTGCCAGCTGGGACCGGGACAGGGAGAATGGCTACACCTTC.

This clonotype has at least ten counts. The chain is built from TRBV29-1 and TRBJ2-7; no firm D call. The CDR3 covers 13 residues. Deletions cut 1 base from V and 6 bases from J, with 13 bases between. Germline V lookup: CDR1 SQVTM, CDR2 ANQGSEA. The CDR3: CSVEGVVGFEQYF. As DNA, the CDR3 is TGCAGCGTTGAAGGGGTGGTGGGTTTCGAGCAGTACTTC.

The chain is built from TRBV29-1 and TRBJ1-4, with D possibly being TRBD1 (6 bases). The germline V and J ends were trimmed by 4 bases and 1 base, with 7 bases remaining between them. This CDR3 is built from 13 residues. Germline CDR1 SQVTM, CDR2 ANQGSEA. CDR3 DNA sequence: TGCAGCGTTGTGGACAGAACTAATGAAAAACTGTTTTTT. Its translation: CSVVDRTNEKLFF.

The J gene is TRBJ2-3, the V gene TRBV15; a possible D gene is TRBD2 (6 bases). From germline, CDR1 is LNHNV and CDR2 YYDKDF (reference sequence). The CDR3 length is 19 residues. With 1 base removed from V and 2 bases from J, the gap between germline ends came to 22 bases. Here the CDR3 DNA reads TGTGCCACCAGCAGAGGAGTAGGTCGGTGGGGGGAACTCACAGATACGCAGTATTTT. Translated, it gives CATSRGVGRWGELTDTQYF.

Only a few counts were recorded for this clonotype. The chain recombines TRBV19 with TRBJ1-2; TRBD1 matches at 9 bases. The CDR3 is made up of 12 amino acids. CDR1 LNHDA and CDR2 SQIVND come from the germline V gene (reference sequence). V lost 11 bases, J lost 3 bases, and 4 bases stayed unmatched. CDR3 nucleotides: TGTGCCGGCCGGGACAGGGACTATGGCTACACCTTC. Its translation is CAGRDRDYGYTF. The entire variable domain, with the rest obtained from reference TRBV19 and TRBJ1-2, is as follows: DGGITQSPKYLFRKEGQNVTLSCEQNLNHDAMYWYRQDPGQGLRLIYYSQIVNDFQKGDIAEGYSVSREKKESFPLTVTSAQKNPTAFYLCAGRDRDYGYTFGSGTRLTVV.

The rearrangement links TRBV7-8 to TRBJ1-5; TRBD1 matches 8 bases. The CDR3 covers 15 residues. CDR1 and CDR2 (germline): SGHVS, FQNEAQ. The V segment lost 1 base and the J segment 14 bases; nucleotides outside the gene matches: 13. CDR3 residues: CASSLGPDRDRWKHF. CDR3 nucleotide sequence: TGTGCCAGCAGCTTAGGTCCCGACCGGGACAGGTGGAAGCATTTT.

There are many counts of this clonotype. This chain joins TRBV5-1 and TRBJ2-1, with 10 bases identical to TRBD2. There are 15 residues in the CDR3. The V segment lost 0 bases and the J segment 8 bases; nucleotides outside the gene matches: 5. The V gene's germline CDR1 is SGHRS and CDR2 YFSETQ. The CDR3 nucleotides are TGCGCCAGCAGCTTGGCACTAGCGGGGCTGGATGAGCAGTTCTTC. Translation gives CASSLALAGLDEQFF.

This chain uses TRBV29-1 with TRBJ1-2, with 9 nucleotides matching TRBD1. This CDR3 is 15 amino acids long. V lost 4 bases and J lost 4; bases outside the gene matches: 10. The germline V gene has CDR1 SQVTM and CDR2 ANQGSEA. CDR3 nucleotide sequence: TGCAGCGTTGTAGGGTTTATGACAGGGGGCTATGGCTACACCTTC. The encoded protein is CSVVGFMTGGYGYTF.

The chain recombines TRBV7-8 with TRBJ1-5; the match to TRBD1 covers 9 bases. The CDR3 is 15 amino acids. Germline CDR1 reads SGHVS; CDR2 reads FQNEAQ. J gave up 0 bases and V 8 bases, and 5 bases lay outside the gene matches. The chain's CDR3 is CASQTGGYSNQPQHF. CDR3 DNA sequence: TGTGCCAGCCAAACAGGGGGCTATAGCAATCAGCCCCAGCATTTT.

This chain uses TRBV29-1 with TRBJ2-3, with a tentative D call TRBD1 (6 bases). CDR1 is SQVTM and CDR2 is ANQGSEA in the germline V gene. V lost 4 bases and J 4 bases, leaving 12 bases between the germline ends. The CDR3 has 13 residues. CDR3 region: CSVGFRGSDTQYF. The CDR3 DNA is TGCAGCGTTGGGTTCAGGGGATCAGATACGCAGTATTTT.

J is TRBJ2-3 and V is TRBV20-1, with 12 bases identical to TRBD2. The CDR3 contains 16 residues. V dropped 3 bases and J dropped 2; count of bases not matched to a gene: 6. Germline V gene data show CDR1 as DFQATT and CDR2 as SNEGSKA (reference sequence). In DNA form, the CDR3 reads TGCAGTGCTAGGAAGACTAGCGGGGGAATCACAGATACGCAGTATTTT. Its translation: CSARKTSGGITDTQYF.

In regard to this clonotype: One end of the junction does not line up with germline, which may come from a read error. V is TRBV5-6 and J is TRBJ2-1; 9 bases map to TRBD2. The CDR3 covers 18 residues. Germline assignment: CDR1 SGHDT and CDR2 YYEEEE. The CDR3 loop reads CAGSVLMDGTSIGNEQFF. The CDR3 DNA follows: TGTGCCGGCAGCGTGTTGATGGATGGGACTAGCATAGGGAATGAGCAGTTCTTC.

The rearrangement uses TRBV28 and TRBJ2-3; D remains ambiguous. The germline CDR1 and CDR2 sequences are MDHEN and SYDVKM. The CDR3 covers 14 residues. The V and J ends lost 3 bases and 6 bases respectively, with 13 bases between them. CDR3 sequence: CASSLGIGVDTQYF. The CDR3 region has the DNA TGTGCCAGCAGTTTGGGAATAGGTGTGGATACGCAGTATTTT.

J is TRBJ1-1 and V is TRBV3-1; 11 bases line up with TRBD1. V lost 1 base, J lost 6 bases, and 4 bases stayed unmatched. CDR1 is LGHDT and CDR2 is YNNKEL in the germline V gene (reference sequence). The CDR3 spans 15 residues. CDR3 sequence (DNA): TGTGCCAGCAGCCAAGTCATGGGACAGGGGGCTGAAGCTTTCTTT. It yields the protein CASSQVMGQGAEAFF.

Here the CDR3 DNA reads TGCAGCGTTGTTTATGGGGGGTGGGAGACCCAGTACTTC. Translation gives CSVVYGGWETQYF. This rearrangement joins TRBV29-1 to TRBJ2-5; D may be TRBD2 (6 bases). The CDR3 is made up of 13 amino acids. The V gene's germline CDR1 is SQVTM and CDR2 ANQGSEA. With 4 bases removed from V and 5 bases from J, the gap between germline ends came to 14 bases. The entire variable domain, with the rest obtained from reference TRBV29-1 and TRBJ2-5, is as follows: SAVISQKPSRDICQRGTSLTIQCQVDSQVTMMFWYRQQPGQSLTLIATANQGSEATYESGFVIDKFPISRPNLTFSTLTVSNMSPEDSSIYLCSVVYGGWETQYFGPGTRLLVL.

A few counts support this clonotype. The chain is built from TRBV20-1 and TRBJ2-3; tentatively, D is TRBD1 (5 bases). CDR3 length: 15 amino acids. The V end was cut by 5 bases, the J end by 2 bases, with 17 bases between. Germline-derived CDR1 and CDR2 are DFQATT and SNEGSKA (reference sequence). The CDR3, as DNA: TGCAGTGCTTTAGGGGTCCGGTTCGTCACAGATACGCAGTATTTT. It yields the protein CSALGVRFVTDTQYF.

This clonotype was counted a few times. The chain recombines TRBV6-5 with TRBJ2-3; TRBD1 aligns across 9 bases. Trimming took 4 bases from V and 6 from J; bases not matched to a gene: 5. Per the germline V gene, CDR1 is MNHEY and CDR2 is SVGAGI. The CDR3 is 14 residues long. CDR3 in DNA: TGTGCCAGCAGTTCCGACAGGGGGTGGGATACGCAGTATTTT. Protein: CASSSDRGWDTQYF.

Turning to this clonotype: At one end the junction does not follow the germline gene, possibly because of a read error. The chain combines TRBV12-3 or TRBV12-4 with TRBJ2-4; the match to TRBD2 covers 7 bases. This CDR3 contains 13 residues. The CDR3 loop reads CASRMGVGGSQDF. The CDR3, as DNA: TGTGCCAGCAGAATGGGGGTCGGGGGGTCCCAGGACTTC.

The V and J genes are TRBV6-6 and TRBJ1-2; possibly TRBD1 for D (5 bases). CDR1 and CDR2 from the germline V gene are MNHNY and SVGAGI (reference sequence). The CDR3 loop spans 17 amino acids. The V end lost 4 bases, the J end lost 8 bases, and 26 bases lay between the germline ends. The CDR3 DNA sequence: TGTGCCAGCAGTTCTGGGGCGGACGGGTCTTCGAGGAGAGGCTACACCTTC. Protein: CASSSGADGSSRRGYTF.

This clonotype occurred a few times. In DNA form, the CDR3 reads TGCGCCAGCGGACTAGCGGGGGGCGGGGAGCAGTTCTTC. This gives the protein CASGLAGGGEQFF. The V gene is TRBV5-1, the J gene TRBJ2-1; TRBD2 agrees at 14 bases. Germline V gives CDR1 SGHRS, CDR2 YFSETQ. V lost 7 bases and J lost 10; bases outside the gene matches: 4. This CDR3 spans 13 amino acids.

The J gene is TRBJ2-4, the V gene TRBV20-1, with TRBD1 matching 7 bases. The closer fit of TRBJ2-7 to the DNA end suggests the J call may be wrong. Germline CDR1 and CDR2: DFQATT and SNEGSKA (reference sequence). This CDR3 is built from 11 residues. The DNA for the CDR3 is TGCAGTGCTATGGGACAGTTCGAGCAGTACTTC. Residues: CSAMGQFEQYF.

This clonotype came up a few times. The chain is built from TRBV29-1 and TRBJ2-5; a weak D match, TRBD1 (6 bases). Trimming stripped 4 bases from V and 7 bases from J, with 13 bases between. Germline V CDR1 and CDR2: SQVTM, ANQGSEA. This CDR3 is built from 12 residues. The CDR3 coding sequence is TGCAGCGTTGTCCACAGGGTGGGGACCCAGTACTTC. Translating gives CSVVHRVGTQYF.

This clonotype was picked up a small number of times. The rearrangement links TRBV7-8 to TRBJ2-6; D not certain. This CDR3 contains 15 residues. V lost 5 bases to trimming and J lost 1 base, with 9 bases between them. Per the germline V gene, CDR1 is SGHVS and CDR2 is FQNEAQ. DNA for the CDR3: TGTGCCAGCAGCCCCCCGGAGTCTGGGGCCAACGTCCTGACTTTC. It encodes CASSPPESGANVLTF.

The chain joins TRBV7-9 to TRBJ2-7; 13 bases map to TRBD2. CDR3 length equals 16 residues. CDR1 is SEHNR and CDR2 is FQNEAQ in the germline V gene (reference sequence). V lost 5 bases to trimming and J lost 1 base; unmatched junction nucleotides: 5. The CDR3 reads CASSHVGLAGSYEQYF. CDR3 DNA: TGTGCCAGCAGCCACGTGGGACTAGCGGGGTCCTACGAGCAGTACTTC. Combining the CDR3 with reference TRBV7-9 and TRBJ2-7 gives the whole variable domain DTGVSQNPRHKITKRGQNVTFRCDPISEHNRLYWYRQTLGQGPEFLTYFQNEAQLEKSRLLSDRFSAERPKGSFSTLEIQRTEQGDSAMYLCASSHVGLAGSYEQYFGPGTRLTVT.

The chain is built from TRBV29-1 and TRBJ2-2; 12 bases match TRBD1. CDR1 and CDR2 from the germline V gene are SQVTM and ANQGSEA. V shed 7 bases, J shed 6 bases, and the junction held 9 bases outside the gene matches. The CDR3 totals 15 residues. The DNA for the CDR3 is TGCAGCGCCCGGGACAGGGGGCCTCGCGCCGGGGAGCTGTTTTTT. This translates into CSARDRGPRAGELFF.

The chain carries TRBV29-1 and TRBJ1-1, with D perhaps matching TRBD1 (5 bases). This CDR3 has 12 amino acids. CDR1 and CDR2 from the germline V gene are SQVTM and ANQGSEA. The ends were cut back, 8 bases at V and 1 base at J, with 11 bases in the middle. CDR3 in DNA: TGCAGCACCAAAGGGGCGAACACTGAAGCTTTCTTT. It encodes CSTKGANTEAFF.